This T cell receptor (beta chain) was sequenced for a study of T cell responses to AZD1222 COVID-19 vaccine. Study-wide results and caveats: Baseline seropositives among AZD1222 recipients totaled only 5 to 7.

This clone was counted once. Its target is not known. Germline values: CDR1 KGHSH, CDR2 LQKENI. J gave up 7 bases and V 3 bases, and 9 bases lay outside the gene matches. This CDR3 has 15 amino acids. The table came from immunoSEQ multiplex PCR; TCRdb's copy has only in-frame clones and leaves some out. The sample shows 150,000 to 200,000 clones, about 87% of them seen only once. The V gene is TRBV18, the J gene TRBJ2-1, with 7 bases lining up with TRBD2. The clonotype was recovered from an adult who received the MenACWY meningococcal vaccine as a control. The specimen was peripheral blood, collected 28 days after the second dose of the MenACWY control vaccine. CDR3 DNA sequence: TGTGCCAGCTCACCCCCTAGCGGACTATTTAATGAGCAGTTCTTC. Protein: CASSPPSGLFNEQFF.